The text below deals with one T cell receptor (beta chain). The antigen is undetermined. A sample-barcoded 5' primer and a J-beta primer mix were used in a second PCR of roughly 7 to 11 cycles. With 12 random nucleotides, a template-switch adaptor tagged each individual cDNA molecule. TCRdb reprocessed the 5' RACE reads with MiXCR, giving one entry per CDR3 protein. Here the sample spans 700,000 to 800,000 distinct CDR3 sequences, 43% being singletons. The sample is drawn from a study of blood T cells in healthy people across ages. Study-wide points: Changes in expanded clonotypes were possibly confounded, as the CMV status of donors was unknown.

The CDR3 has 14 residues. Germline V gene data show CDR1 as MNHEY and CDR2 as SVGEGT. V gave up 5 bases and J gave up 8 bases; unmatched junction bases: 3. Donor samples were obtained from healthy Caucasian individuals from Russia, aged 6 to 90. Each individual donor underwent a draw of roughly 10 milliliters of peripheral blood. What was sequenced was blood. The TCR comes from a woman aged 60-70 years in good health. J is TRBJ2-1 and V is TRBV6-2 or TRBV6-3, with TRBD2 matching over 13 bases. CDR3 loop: CASSEGLAGYEQFF. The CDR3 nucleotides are TGTGCCAGCAGTGAGGGACTAGCGGGGTATGAGCAGTTCTTC.